The 30 T cell receptor beta chains reported below all come from one sample, sequenced in a study of blood T cell repertoires in COVID-19. Sequenced by immunoSEQ multiplex PCR; TCRdb stores in-frame clones only, minus some. The sample has approximately 180,000 clones, 65% to 90% seen once. Sequencing was carried out using PBMCs or T cells enriched from blood (not recorded which). These receptors came from a woman aged 55-75 years with acute COVID-19.

The chain couples TRBV7-8 to TRBJ1-5; TRBD1 agrees at 9 bases. Per germline, CDR1 SGHVS and CDR2 FQNEAQ. Unmatched junction bases numbered 0, after V lost 1 base and J lost 11 bases. CDR3 length: 12 amino acids. The CDR3 DNA reads TGTGCCAGCAGCTTAGGACAGGGGGCCCAGCATTTT. Translated, it gives CASSLGQGAQHF.

V gene TRBV6-2 or TRBV6-3 combines with J gene TRBJ2-1; 10 bases fit TRBD1. Unmatched junction bases numbered 10, after V lost 6 bases and J lost 2 bases. Germline assignment: CDR1 MNHEY and CDR2 SVGEGT. The CDR3 sequence is 17 residues long. CDR3 sequence (DNA): TGTGCCAGCAGCCGGATCTCCGGGACAGGGGCCTACAATGAGCAGTTCTTC. Translated: CASSRISGTGAYNEQFF.

V usage is TRBV9 and J usage is TRBJ1-5; D is perhaps TRBD1 (6 bases). The length of the CDR3 is 16 residues. V dropped 0 bases and J dropped 1 base, with 11 bases sitting between them. The germline CDR1 and CDR2 sequences are SGDLS and YYNGEE. The CDR3 spells CASSVGSQGSNQPQHF. In DNA form, the CDR3 reads TGTGCCAGCAGCGTAGGCAGCCAGGGGAGCAATCAGCCCCAGCATTTT.

The chain has TRBV6-2 or TRBV6-3 and TRBJ2-4, with a weak D call TRBD2 (5 bases). Germline V CDR1 and CDR2: MNHEY, SVGEGT. V was clipped by 5 bases and J by 0 bases, with 26 bases between them. The CDR3 has 20 residues. Written as DNA, the CDR3 is TGTGCCAGCAGTAGCGGACGGGCACCTAAATTATGGGTAGCCAAAAACATTCAGTACTTC. Translating it yields CASSSGRAPKLWVAKNIQYF.

The chain carries TRBV5-1 and TRBJ1-2; TRBD1 matches 7 bases. This CDR3 region has 16 residues. The germline V gene encodes CDR1 SGHRS and CDR2 YFSETQ. V lost 3 bases, J lost 2 bases, and 10 bases stayed unmatched. CDR3 nucleotide sequence: TGCGCCAGCAGCTCCACCCCGGGGACAGCAAACTATGGCTACACCTTC. It yields the protein CASSSTPGTANYGYTF.

The gene calls are TRBV4-3 and TRBJ1-5, with D unclear. Germline CDR1 and CDR2: LGHNA and YSLEER. The CDR3 is made up of 16 amino acids. Trimming stripped 4 bases from V and 3 bases from J, with 16 bases between. CDR3 DNA: TGCGCCAGCAGCCGGGAACTAGGAACCGCCAATCAGCCCCAGCATTTT. Translated: CASSRELGTANQPQHF.

The chain carries TRBV6-6 and TRBJ1-1; 8 nucleotides align to TRBD1. V was clipped by 8 bases and J by 10 bases; unmatched bases: 9. Germline V CDR1 and CDR2: MNHNY, SVGAGI (reference sequence). The CDR3 covers 12 residues. The CDR3 DNA follows: TGTGCCAGCGTCAGGGGGCCCCAAGTAGCTTTCTTT. Translation: CASVRGPQVAFF.

There are a few counts of this clone. V usage is TRBV11-2 and J usage is TRBJ2-1; tentative D call: TRBD1 (5 bases). V lost 4 bases to trimming and J lost 9 bases, with 10 bases between them. Germline values: CDR1 SGHAT, CDR2 FQNNGV. This CDR3 spans 12 amino acids. CDR3 in amino acids: CASSSQGIEQFF. The CDR3 DNA reads as TGTGCCAGCAGCTCCCAGGGCATTGAGCAGTTCTTC. Full variable domain (remainder filled in from reference TRBV11-2 and TRBJ2-1): EAGVAQSPRYKIIEKRQSVAFWCNPISGHATLYWYQQILGQGPKLLIQFQNNGVVDDSQLPKDRFSAERLKGVDSTLKIQPAKLEDSAVYLCASSSQGIEQFFGPGTRLTVL.

V and J are TRBV9 and TRBJ2-5; D gene unclear. The CDR3 consists of 12 residues. Per germline, CDR1 SGDLS and CDR2 YYNGEE. V was trimmed by 4 bases and J by 7 bases, leaving 11 bases between them. The CDR3 nucleotides are TGTGCCAGCAGCCCGCAGGATGGGACCCAGTACTTC. Translated, it gives CASSPQDGTQYF.

The chain recombines TRBV15 with TRBJ1-1; TRBD1 agrees at 8 bases. V was pared by 3 bases and J by 0 bases, with 0 bases of the junction left unmatched. Germline CDR1 is LNHNV and CDR2 is YYDKDF (reference sequence). This CDR3 has 14 amino acids. The CDR3 reads CATSRDRVNTEAFF. As DNA, the CDR3 is TGTGCCACCAGCAGGGACAGGGTGAACACTGAAGCTTTCTTT.

The chain recombines TRBV27 with TRBJ2-3, with TRBD2 as a possible D gene (6 bases). CDR3 size: 16 residues. Trimming took 6 bases from V and 2 from J, leaving 18 bases between them. Germline CDR1 MNHEY, CDR2 SMNVEV (reference sequence). The CDR3 region has the DNA TGTGCCAGCAGGAGACTAGTTCCCCCCCCCACAGATACGCAGTATTTT. Amino acid sequence: CASRRLVPPPTDTQYF.

This clone was counted between two and nine times. The V and J genes are TRBV28 and TRBJ2-1; D unresolved. V was cut by 6 bases and J by 10 bases, with 16 bases left in between. The CDR3 covers 13 residues. Germline lookup yields CDR1 MDHEN and CDR2 SYDVKM. The CDR3 region is CASSLPGRGEQFF. In DNA form, the CDR3 reads TGTGCCAGCAGCCTACCCGGAAGAGGAGAGCAGTTCTTC.

This chain uses TRBV2 with TRBJ1-5; no firm D call. CDR1 and CDR2 from the germline V gene are SNHLY and FYNNEI. V was cut by 8 bases and J by 10 bases, with 9 bases left in between. This CDR3 has 10 amino acids. CDR3 nucleotides: TGTGCCAGCTCCCCGGGACCCCAGCATTTT. It yields the protein CASSPGPQHF.

The chain joins TRBV9 to TRBJ2-3, with a possible D match to TRBD2 (5 bases). The CDR3 contains 17 residues. Trimming took 3 bases from V and 0 from J, leaving 17 bases between them. Germline V gives CDR1 SGDLS, CDR2 YYNGEE. The CDR3 sequence: CASSANLAGASTDTQYF. In nucleotides, the CDR3 is TGTGCCAGCAGCGCCAATCTAGCAGGCGCTAGCACAGATACGCAGTATTTT.

This clone was seen a few times. This sequence joins TRBV5-1 and TRBJ2-3; possible D gene TRBD1, 5 bases. Trimming took off 0 bases at V and 0 bases at J, with 8 bases between the two ends. Germline V gene data show CDR1 as SGHRS and CDR2 as YFSETQ. This CDR3 contains 15 residues. DNA for the CDR3: TGCGCCAGCAGCTTGGGTCGACAGAGCACAGATACGCAGTATTTT. Its translation: CASSLGRQSTDTQYF.

V gene TRBV6-5 combines with J gene TRBJ2-2; the match to TRBD1 covers 9 bases. CDR1 is MNHEY and CDR2 is SVGAGI in the germline V gene. This CDR3 comprises 14 residues. The J segment lost 5 bases and the V segment lost 5 bases, leaving 3 bases of the junction unmatched. CDR3: CASSRTGETGELFF. CDR3 nucleotides: TGTGCCAGCAGTAGGACAGGGGAGACCGGGGAGCTGTTTTTT.

V usage is TRBV18 and J usage is TRBJ1-2; tentative D call: TRBD1 (6 bases). Trimming removed 6 bases from V and 8 bases from J, with 16 bases in between. The germline gives CDR1 KGHSH, CDR2 LQKENI. CDR3 length: 13 residues. DNA for the CDR3: TGTGCCAGCTCCGCCCCAAACCAGGGGGGCTACACCTTC. Its protein product is CASSAPNQGGYTF. The variable domain in full, with the rest retrieved from reference TRBV18 and TRBJ1-2, is NAGVMQNPRHLVRRRGQEARLRCSPMKGHSHVYWYRQLPEEGLKFMVYLQKENIIDESGMPKERFSAEFPKEGPSILRIQQVVRGDSAAYFCASSAPNQGGYTFGSGTRLTVV.

This clone was counted once. The V call is TRBV13, the J call TRBJ1-2; 11 bases map to TRBD1. Trimming at V came to 5 bases and at J to 7 bases, leaving 12 bases not matched to a gene. This CDR3 is 16 amino acids long. Per the germline V gene, CDR1 is PRHDT and CDR2 is FYEKMQ (reference sequence). The DNA for the CDR3 is TGTGCCAGCAGCGTTGGACAGGGGGCTTTTCTCTCTGGCTACACCTTC. This gives the protein CASSVGQGAFLSGYTF.

The chain carries TRBV28 and TRBJ2-3, with TRBD2 matching over 10 bases. Looked up from germline, CDR1 is MDHEN and CDR2 is SYDVKM. The CDR3 runs 18 residues. Trimming removed 5 bases from V and 2 bases from J; junction bases left unmatched: 13. The CDR3 nucleotides read TGTGCCAGCAGTCCCTCCCCCAGCGGGGGGGAATACACAGATACGCAGTATTTT. Amino acids: CASSPSPSGGEYTDTQYF.

The V and J genes are TRBV7-2 and TRBJ2-1, with D possibly being TRBD1 (5 bases). The ends were cut back, 1 base at V and 9 bases at J, with 13 bases in the middle. CDR1 and CDR2 (germline): SGHTA, FQGNSA. The CDR3 length is 14 residues. CDR3 residues: CASSLVAREGEQFF. As DNA, the CDR3 is TGTGCCAGCAGCTTAGTGGCCAGGGAAGGTGAGCAGTTCTTC.

V is TRBV10-3 and J is TRBJ2-1; D might be TRBD1 (6 bases). The CDR3 sequence is 14 residues long. V was shortened by 8 bases and J by 4 bases, with 15 bases between the two germline ends. Looked up from germline, CDR1 is ENHRY and CDR2 is SYGVKD. The CDR3 loop is CAISRDRLYNEQFF. DNA of the CDR3: TGTGCCATCTCCCGCGACAGGCTATACAATGAGCAGTTCTTC.

The chain carries TRBV6-6 and TRBJ2-5; 10 bases are a match to TRBD2. The trim removed 6 bases at V and 5 bases at J, leaving 12 bases unmatched. Per germline, CDR1 MNHNY and CDR2 SVGAGI (reference sequence). This CDR3 comprises 16 residues. The chain's CDR3 is CASRSPAGGPEETQYF. The CDR3 DNA sequence: TGTGCCAGCAGGTCCCCAGCGGGAGGGCCTGAGGAGACCCAGTACTTC.

The chain recombines TRBV7-2 with TRBJ2-7, with D tentatively TRBD1 (6 bases). Trimming removed 2 bases from V and 0 bases from J, with 17 bases in between. Germline-derived CDR1 and CDR2 are SGHTA and FQGNSA. This CDR3 has 17 amino acids. This chain's CDR3 is CASSLRARTANSYEQYF. CDR3 sequence (DNA): TGTGCCAGCAGCTTAAGGGCGAGGACAGCCAACTCCTACGAGCAGTACTTC.

The J gene is TRBJ1-1, the V gene TRBV18; maybe TRBD1 (6 bases). The CDR3 consists of 15 residues. Trimming left V 3 bases short and J 1 base short, with 12 bases between. Germline lookup yields CDR1 KGHSH and CDR2 LQKENI. CDR3 bases: TGTGCCAGCTCACCGGAACAGGGTAAGAACACTGAAGCTTTCTTT. Translation gives CASSPEQGKNTEAFF.

The chain joins TRBV28 to TRBJ1-2; 7 nucleotides match TRBD1. Looked up from germline, CDR1 is MDHEN and CDR2 is SYDVKM. Germline trimming cut 6 bases from V and 2 bases from J; bases unmatched to any gene: 9. This CDR3 has 15 amino acids. CDR3 loop: CASRERDSRNYGYTF. The CDR3, as DNA: TGTGCCAGCAGGGAACGGGACAGCAGGAACTATGGCTACACCTTC.

This chain joins TRBV11-3 and TRBJ2-1; possibly TRBD2 for D (5 bases). Trimming left V 4 bases short and J 12 bases short, with 13 bases between. The germline V gene has CDR1 SGHNT and CDR2 YENEEA. The CDR3 contains 12 residues. CDR3 nucleotide sequence: TGTGCCAGCAGCTCCGGACTCGGAGGGCAGTTCTTC. It codes for CASSSGLGGQFF.

The chain couples TRBV3-1 (or the pseudogene TRBV3-2) to TRBJ1-6, with no clear D. The CDR3 sequence is 16 residues long. The V gene's germline CDR1 is LGHDT and CDR2 YNNKEL (reference sequence). V was pared by 1 base and J by 7 bases, with 14 bases between. In DNA, the CDR3 is TGTGCCAGCAGCCAAGTTCCGGGTTCGGGGAATTCACCCCTCCACTTT. Translation gives CASSQVPGSGNSPLHF.

The J gene is TRBJ2-3, the V gene TRBV4-1, with 12 bases aligning to TRBD1. CDR1 MGHRA and CDR2 YSYEKL come from the germline V gene. Trimming took 4 bases from V and 6 from J; bases not matched to a gene: 14. This CDR3 is built from 18 residues. This CDR3 reads CASSRILTGTGGLDTQYF. CDR3 DNA: TGCGCCAGCAGCCGAATTCTCACCGGGACAGGGGGCTTGGATACGCAGTATTTT.

The chain couples TRBV19 to TRBJ1-2; tentative D call: TRBD1 (5 bases). CDR3 size: 15 residues. Germline lookup yields CDR1 LNHDA and CDR2 SQIVND (reference sequence). V lost 6 bases, J lost 0 bases, and 14 bases lay in between. The CDR3 DNA reads TGTGCCAGTAGCGCGAGACAGTCAACTAACTATGGCTACACCTTC. It is translated as CASSARQSTNYGYTF.

The CDR3 DNA follows: TGTGCCAGCAGCGTAGGAGCGGGGCGCTACAATGAGCAGTTCTTC. It codes for CASSVGAGRYNEQFF. V gene TRBV9 combines with J gene TRBJ2-1, with 7 bases fitting TRBD2. Losses at the gene ends were 0 bases for V and 3 bases for J; bases not matched to a gene: 3. The CDR3 has 15 amino acids. Germline assignment: CDR1 SGDLS and CDR2 YYNGEE.